This T cell receptor beta chain was retrieved from a study of blood T cell repertoires in COVID-19. About the research overall: The United States, Italy and Spain provided the acute and convalescent COVID-19 samples. T cells, B-cell-depleted T cells, or PBMCs provided the cDNA or gDNA that served as material.

With V trimmed by 7 bases and J by 4 bases, 5 bases remained unmatched. The CDR3 length is 13 residues. Authors' processing steps: By means of reference gene primer amplification, nucleated cell counts were estimated. Generated by immunoSEQ multiplex PCR, the TCRdb table keeps only in-frame clones and is missing some. The D gene and trimming were derived from the DNA, and the V and J assignments and clone size from that table. The data show 35,000 to 50,000 clones, over 80% seen once. The chain joins TRBV12-3 or TRBV12-4 to TRBJ1-1; 8 nucleotides align to TRBD1. The sequencing sample was made of peripheral blood. This clonotype was sampled from a young woman in a cohort sampled during active COVID-19. The CDR3 DNA follows: TGTGCCAGCAACACAGGGGGGAGCACTGAAGCTTTCTTT. As protein: CASNTGGSTEAFF.